Ten or more counts support the clone carrying this T cell receptor beta chain. No antigen is known for it. The sample belongs to a study of metastatic and nonmetastatic thyroid tumors. Study-level information: Blood and tumor or nodule tissue repertoires from malignant and benign thyroid patients were compared.

In germline, CDR1 is MNHNY, CDR2 SVGAGI (reference sequence). V shed 2 bases, J shed 5 bases, and the junction held 8 bases outside the gene matches. The CDR3 is made up of 15 amino acids. Study-wide results and limits: Reports indicated that malignant thyroid tumors showed significantly higher TCR beta diversity than benign nodules did, in blood and tumor.

The entire patient cohort was treatment-naive prior to thyroid surgery. Methods used by the authors: Between-group CDR3 differences, defined by clinicopathological status, yielded a distant-metastasis classifier for papillary thyroid cancer. TCRdb re-called clones via MiXCR from the PCR reads. TCRdb's processing, not the authors', yielded these V and J calls. The profile shows some 83,000 clones, about an eighth of them singletons. The gene calls are TRBV6-6 and TRBJ2-7; 8 bases are a match to TRBD2. This TCR was sampled from a female donor with papillary thyroid cancer or a benign thyroid nodule (not recorded which). Some clones in this sample may be carry-over from other donors' samples. The source material was tumor tissue. The CDR3 DNA sequence: TGTGCCAGCAGTTACGCCCAGCGGGAGACCGACGAGCAGTACTTC. Its translation: CASSYAQRETDEQYF.